The 8 T cell receptor beta chains below come from one sample, sequenced in a study of vaccination effects on CD4 cells after COVID-19 (dated by TCRdb to between 2021 and 2024). In the ViraFEST assay, PBMC were stimulated with viral peptide pools, and TCR sequencing was then used to find antigen-specific CD4+ T cell clonotypes based on their expansion. After 10 days of culture, CD4+ T cells were isolated with the EasySep CD4+ T cell isolation kit. Each participant received two doses of an mRNA SARS-CoV-2 vaccine, either BNT162b2 or mRNA-1273. What these receptors recognize is not known. Libraries came from the immunoSEQ multiplex PCR assay. TCRdb obtained this table from immuneACCESS and retained in-frame rearrangements with V and J assigned. These tables miss some clones; where compared with another copy, unresolved V genes account for less than half of the shortfall, and the remainder is unexplained. The sample table lists about 24,000 clones, roughly 76% of them with a count of one. The ten largest clonotypes hold roughly 5% of the sample.

Sequenced here: CD4+ T cells from PBMCs cultured with SARS-CoV-2 spike peptides, sampled after COVID-19 vaccination. The cell subset or site tag for this specimen amounts to: SARS-CoV-2 spike overlapping peptide pool stimulation. The receptors stem from a human donor who received a COVID-19 vaccine. Some clones in this sample may be carry-over from other donors' samples.

V usage is TRBV6-2 or TRBV6-3 and J usage is TRBJ1-2; D is unresolved. Germline lookup yields CDR1 MNHEY and CDR2 SVGEGT. This CDR3 is built from 12 residues. V lost 5 bases and J lost 2, with 6 bases in between. The CDR3 protein is CASSKGNYGYTF. The CDR3 DNA sequence: TGTGCCAGCAGTAAAGGGAACTATGGCTACACCTTC.

The chain has TRBV19 and TRBJ1-2; D is ambiguous. V was pared by 8 bases and J by 8 bases, with 12 bases between. The CDR3 runs 11 residues. Germline lookup yields CDR1 LNHDA and CDR2 SQIVND (reference sequence). The DNA of the CDR3 is TGTGCCAGTCTGACCGGGATCGGCTACACCTTC. Protein product: CASLTGIGYTF.

This chain joins TRBV5-8 and TRBJ1-3; possible D gene TRBD1, 5 bases. V shed 6 bases and J shed 0 bases, with 10 bases lying between them. CDR1 SGHTS and CDR2 YDEGEE come from the germline V gene. This CDR3 region has 14 residues. CDR3 region: CASTWGYSGNTIYF. Here the CDR3 DNA reads TGTGCCAGCACCTGGGGGTACTCTGGAAACACCATATATTTT. Based on the CDR3 plus reference TRBV5-8 and TRBJ1-3, the full variable domain is EAGVTQSPTHLIKTRGQQATLRCSPISGHTSVYWYQQALGLGLQFLLWYDEGEERNRGNFPPRFSGRQFPNYSSELNVNALELEDSALYLCASTWGYSGNTIYFGEGSWLTVV.

The V call is TRBV11-2, the J call TRBJ1-5; maybe TRBD1 (5 bases). Germline lookup yields CDR1 SGHAT and CDR2 FQNNGV. Trimming stripped 1 base from V and 2 bases from J, with 9 bases between. The CDR3 is made up of 15 amino acids. The CDR3 bases are TGTGCCAGCAGCTTAGCCGACAGTTGCAATCAGCCCCAGCATTTT. Translation: CASSLADSCNQPQHF.

The chain links TRBV29-1 to TRBJ2-6, with unresolved D. The V end lost 8 bases, the J end lost 0 bases, and 8 bases lay between the germline ends. This CDR3 is built from 13 residues. Germline CDR1 SQVTM, CDR2 ANQGSEA. CDR3 sequence: CSIKISGANVLTF. The CDR3 nucleotides read TGCAGCATTAAAATCTCTGGGGCCAACGTCCTGACTTTC. The complete variable domain, with remaining parts taken from reference TRBV29-1 and TRBJ2-6, reads SAVISQKPSRDICQRGTSLTIQCQVDSQVTMMFWYRQQPGQSLTLIATANQGSEATYESGFVIDKFPISRPNLTFSTLTVSNMSPEDSSIYLCSIKISGANVLTFGAGSRLTVL.

A single count supports this clone. The rearrangement joins TRBV12-2 to TRBJ1-5; the table names TRBD1, a call not compared with the DNA. TRBV12-2 is flagged as a pseudogene. The CDR3 length is 13 residues. For the CDR3, the DNA is TGTGCAAGTTCGTACAGGTTCAATCAGCCCCAGCATTTT. This encodes CASSYRFNQPQHF.

The rearrangement links TRBV5-1 to TRBJ1-5; TRBD1 might be the D (5 bases). CDR3 length: 15 residues. CDR1 and CDR2 (germline): SGHRS, YFSETQ. The germline V and J ends were trimmed by 2 bases and 2 bases, with 11 bases remaining between them. The CDR3 spells CASSFEGNGNQPQHF. In nucleotides, the CDR3 is TGCGCCAGCAGCTTCGAGGGGAATGGCAATCAGCCCCAGCATTTT.

The rearrangement uses TRBV12-3 or TRBV12-4 and TRBJ2-5; the D is unclear. The CDR3 spans 13 residues. Trimming cost V 2 bases and J 5 bases, with 9 bases left between them. Written as DNA, the CDR3 is TGTGCCAGCAGTTTATTTGTATCGGAGACCCAGTACTTC. It translates to CASSLFVSETQYF.